This TCR beta chain was observed in a study of blood T cell repertoires in COVID-19. Individuals in the exposed group had encountered a COVID-19 case within 2 weeks preceding study entry. Germline CDR1 is MNHEY and CDR2 is SVGAGI. Trimming took 5 bases from V and 5 from J; bases not matched to a gene: 6. The CDR3 is made up of 15 amino acids. In the study's own analysis: Using reference gene primer amplification, nucleated cell counts were estimated. The repertoire was sequenced with immunoSEQ multiplex PCR; TCRdb's copy has only in-frame clones and lacks some. V and J calls and clone size are given by that table; D and trimming were obtained from the DNA. The sample holds about 190,000 clones, 65% to 85% seen once.

This clonotype was sampled from a woman aged 30 to 39 who had been exposed to COVID-19. Sequencing was carried out using PBMCs or T cells enriched from blood (not recorded which). V is TRBV6-5 and J is TRBJ1-5, with 10 bases fitting TRBD1. The CDR3 region has the DNA TGTGCCAGCAGTCCGACAGGGGGCATGGATCAGCCCCAGCATTTT. Its protein product is CASSPTGGMDQPQHF.